This T cell receptor beta chain was observed in a study of blood T cells in healthy people across ages. V dropped 3 bases and J dropped 7 bases, with 12 bases sitting between them. The CDR3 consists of 14 residues. Primed by a sample-barcoded 5' primer and a J-beta primer mix, a second PCR proceeded for about 6 to 12 cycles. TCRdb re-called the 5' RACE reads through MiXCR, storing one row per CDR3 protein. The sample carries about 1,400,000 distinct CDR3 sequences, roughly 59% recorded once. Extractions gave at least 6 micrograms of total RNA per sample. The gene calls are TRBV12-3 or TRBV12-4 and TRBJ2-2, with a tentative D call TRBD1 (5 bases). Sequencing was done on a sample of blood. The TCR originated in a man in his late teens or twenties in good health. The CDR3 reads CASSFGSGNGELFF. DNA of the CDR3: TGTGCCAGCAGTTTTGGGTCAGGGAACGGGGAGCTGTTTTTT.